The text below deals with one T cell receptor (beta chain). Its antigen has not been determined. Base qualities are not at hand, and no much larger clone is one base apart. Genomic DNA was extracted from sorted cells for sequencing of the TCRbeta CDR3 region. The immunoSEQ Assay was used to sequence the TCRbeta CDR3 regions. Not all clones reach the TCRdb copy of this immuneACCESS table, which keeps in-frame sequences only. Checked studies attribute under half of the gap to unresolved V genes and leave the rest unexplained. The sample profile shows 40,000 to 60,000 clones; 85% to 90% of them were found once. About 11% of the sample lies in the top ten. Including cysteine and phenylalanine, the CDR3 has 18 amino acids. The CDR3 DNA has 54 bases and is translated from base 1. Germline trimming: 4 bases from V, 3 bases from J; junction bases outside gene matches: 9. CDR1 and CDR2 were assigned from the germline V gene (reference sequence) as LNHDA and SQIVND.

This sample is drawn from a study of OX40 agonist ivuxolimab in advanced cancers. Notes on the research overall: Ivuxolimab was a fully human IgG2 agonistic monoclonal antibody targeting the costimulatory receptor OX40 (CD134). Intravenous ivuxolimab was administered to patients every 2 weeks at six dose levels: 0.01, 0.1, 0.3, 1.5, 3 and 10 mg/kg. Of the roughly 51 dose-escalation patients, hepatocellular carcinoma was present in approximately 20, melanoma in roughly 15, renal cell carcinoma in 9 and head and neck cancer in 9. The dose-escalation cohort was roughly 83% male with a mean age of approximately 60 years, ranging from roughly 23 to 80. Patients were allowed to have had prior anti-PD-1, anti-PD-L1 or anti-CTLA-4 therapy, and 40% of the dose-escalation patients had been treated with checkpoint inhibitors. Partial responses occurred in three dose-escalation patients, of whom one had hepatocellular carcinoma and two had cutaneous melanoma. The purpose of peripheral TCRbeta sequencing was to test whether ivuxolimab changed TCR sequence diversity and led to clonal T-cell expansion. The paper describes the monotherapy dose-escalation part (N = 52 patients) of the phase I trial of ivuxolimab. Broad study findings and their caveats: After ivuxolimab, expanded clones were on average more numerous among CD8+ T cells than among CD4+ T cells. The antigen specificity of the clonally expanded peripheral T cells was not determined. Low levels of normalized T-cell clonal expansion were also seen in some patients who did not respond. At doses of 0.1 to 3.0 mg/kg, clonal expansion of both CD4+ and CD8+ T cells in blood was seen between baseline and week 6. In partial responders in the 0.1-3.0 mg/kg groups, normalized peripheral clonal expansion was found to be among the lowest, especially among CD8+ T cells.

The trial excluded patients who had a history of autoimmune disease or were on systemic immunosuppression. Peripheral blood for TCR sequencing was collected from all dose cohorts at baseline, on cycle 4 day 1, and on cycle 7 day 1. Samples were obtained from an open-label, multicenter, first-in-human phase I dose-escalation trial of ivuxolimab. Adults with locally advanced or metastatic head and neck squamous cell, hepatocellular, melanoma or renal cell carcinoma were enrolled in the trial. Before TCR sequencing, CD4+ and CD8+ T cells were separately sorted from peripheral blood. The chain couples TRBV19 to TRBJ2-6; TRBD1 aligns with 10 central bases. The sequencing used CD4+ or CD8+ T cells sorted from blood, collected in a trial of the OX40 agonist ivuxolimab. The sequence came from an adult with an advanced solid tumor such as melanoma, head and neck, liver or kidney cancer. The CDR3 amino acid sequence is: CASSTLGQGFGGANVLTF. The DNA is TGTGCCAGTAGTACACTGGGACAGGGGTTCGGTGGGGCCAACGTCCTGACTTTC.